This TCR beta chain was captured by sequencing in a study of metastatic and nonmetastatic thyroid tumors. All patients were treatment-naive before thyroid surgery. This clone occurred many times. Trimming took off 4 bases at V and 8 bases at J, with 11 bases between the two ends. The CDR3 extends over 13 amino acids. The V gene's germline CDR1 is SNHLY and CDR2 FYNNEI. TCRdb re-processed the PCR reads through MiXCR. Of just over 20,000 clones detected, 10% to 15% appear once; the ten largest clones hold approximately 24%. V gene TRBV2 combines with J gene TRBJ1-4; perhaps TRBD1 as D (6 bases). The TCR sequence derives from a female donor with papillary thyroid cancer or a benign thyroid nodule (not recorded which). Some clones in this sample may be carry-over from other donors' samples. The sample taken for sequencing was blood. The CDR3 DNA follows: TGTGCCAGCAGTGGGGGGCAGAGAGAAAAACTGTTTTTT. This codes for CASSGGQREKLFF.